This TCR beta chain was identified in a study of blood T cell repertoires in COVID-19. Trimming left V 4 bases short and J 5 bases short, with 14 bases between. CDR1 and CDR2 from the germline V gene are SGHTA and FQGNSA. CDR3 length: 14 residues. TCRdb's table, derived via immunoSEQ multiplex PCR, lists solely in-frame clones and lacks some. The sample holds about 220,000 clones, 80% to 90% seen once. The chain recombines TRBV7-2 with TRBJ2-5, with a weak D call TRBD2 (6 bases). The clonotype was recovered from a man aged 50 or older who had recovered from COVID-19. Sequencing input: peripheral blood. The CDR3 coding sequence is TGTGCCAGCAGCTCCAGGACCGCGGGGGAGACCCAGTACTTC. It translates to CASSSRTAGETQYF.